This record covers a single T cell receptor beta chain. Its antigen is not known. The data were obtained in a study of vaccination and CD4 T cells after COVID-19. Study at large: The authors exposed cells to overlapping spike peptides derived from SARS-CoV-2, HCoV-NL63, HCoV-OC43 and HCoV-229E.

The Oncomine TCR Beta short-read assay was what sequenced the DNA obtained from cultured CD4+ T cells. TCRdb reprocessed the PCR reads with MiXCR, giving one entry per CDR3 protein. The data contain about 11,000 distinct CDR3 sequences, over 25% of them seen just once; the ten biggest clones take up around 14%. Noted treatment: approximately 9-day PBMC culture with coronavirus spike peptide pools or control peptides (ViraFEST assay). Germline V gene lookup returns CDR1 SGHVS and CDR2 FQNEAQ. The CDR3 sequence is 15 residues long. V shed 0 bases and J shed 3 bases, with 11 bases lying between them. This clonotype was obtained from a human donor who had recovered from COVID-19. The source was CD4+ T cells from blood, cultured in vitro, collected after SARS-CoV-2 vaccination. This sequence joins TRBV7-8 and TRBJ1-2; maybe TRBD1 (5 bases). The CDR3 here is CASSLAGVEDYGYTF. DNA of the CDR3: TGTGCCAGCAGCTTAGCAGGGGTGGAGGACTATGGCTACACCTTC.